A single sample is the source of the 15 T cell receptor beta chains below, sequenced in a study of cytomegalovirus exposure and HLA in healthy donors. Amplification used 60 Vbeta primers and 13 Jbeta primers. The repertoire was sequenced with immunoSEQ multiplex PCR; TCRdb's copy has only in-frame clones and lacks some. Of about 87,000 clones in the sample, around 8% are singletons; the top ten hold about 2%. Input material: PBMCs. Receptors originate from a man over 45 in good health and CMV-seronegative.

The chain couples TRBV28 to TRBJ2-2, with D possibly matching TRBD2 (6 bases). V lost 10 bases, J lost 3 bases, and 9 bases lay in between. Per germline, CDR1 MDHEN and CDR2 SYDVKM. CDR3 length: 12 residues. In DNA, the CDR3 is TGTGCCATCTCGGGAGACACCGGGGAGCTGTTTTTT. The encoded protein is CAISGDTGELFF.

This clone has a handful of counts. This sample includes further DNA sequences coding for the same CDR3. CDR3 sequence: CASSSGTGAYEQYF. For the CDR3, the DNA is TGTGCCAGCAGCTCGGGGACAGGGGCCTACGAGCAGTACTTC. The V gene is TRBV7-9, the J gene TRBJ2-7; 10 bases line up with TRBD1. This CDR3 is 14 amino acids long. Per the germline V gene, CDR1 is SEHNR and CDR2 is FQNEAQ (reference sequence). The ends lost 4 bases at V and 2 bases at J; junction bases unmatched: 2.

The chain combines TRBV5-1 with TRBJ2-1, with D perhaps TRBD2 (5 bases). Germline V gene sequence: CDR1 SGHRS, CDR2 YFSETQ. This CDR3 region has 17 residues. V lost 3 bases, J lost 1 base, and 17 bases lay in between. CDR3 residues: CASSYGLAHGSYNEQFF. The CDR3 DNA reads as TGCGCCAGCAGCTACGGACTGGCCCATGGATCCTACAATGAGCAGTTCTTC.

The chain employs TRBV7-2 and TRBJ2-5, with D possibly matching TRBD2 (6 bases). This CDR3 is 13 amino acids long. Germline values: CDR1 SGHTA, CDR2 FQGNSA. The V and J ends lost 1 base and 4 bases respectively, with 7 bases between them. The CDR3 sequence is CASSLVGGETQYF. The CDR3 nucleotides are TGTGCCAGCAGCTTAGTCGGGGGAGAGACCCAGTACTTC.

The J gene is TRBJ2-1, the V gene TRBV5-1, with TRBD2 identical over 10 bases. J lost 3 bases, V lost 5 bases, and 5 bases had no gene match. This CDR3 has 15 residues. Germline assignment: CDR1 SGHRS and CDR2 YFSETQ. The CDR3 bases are TGCGCCAGCAGGCGCGGGACTAGCGACTACAATGAGCAGTTCTTC. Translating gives CASRRGTSDYNEQFF.

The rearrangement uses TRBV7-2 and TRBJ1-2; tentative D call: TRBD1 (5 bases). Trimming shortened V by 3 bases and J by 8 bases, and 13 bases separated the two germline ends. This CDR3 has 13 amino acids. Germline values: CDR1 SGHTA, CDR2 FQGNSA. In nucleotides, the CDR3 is TGTGCCAGCAGCTTTCAACCAGGGAAGGGCTACACCTTC. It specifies CASSFQPGKGYTF.

The CDR3 DNA reads as TGTGCCAGCAGACGGACTACCGGGCAAGATGAGCAGTTCTTC. It yields the protein CASRRTTGQDEQFF. The rearrangement uses TRBV6-6 and TRBJ2-1, with a tentative D call TRBD2 (6 bases). The germline gives CDR1 MNHNY, CDR2 SVGAGI (reference sequence). The CDR3 is 14 residues long. Deletions cut 6 bases from V and 8 bases from J, with 17 bases between.

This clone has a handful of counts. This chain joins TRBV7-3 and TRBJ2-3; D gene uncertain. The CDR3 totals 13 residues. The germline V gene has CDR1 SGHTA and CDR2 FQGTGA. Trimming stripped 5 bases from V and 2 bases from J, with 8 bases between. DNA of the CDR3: TGTGCCAGCAGCAACAGCTACACAGATACGCAGTATTTT. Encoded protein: CASSNSYTDTQYF.

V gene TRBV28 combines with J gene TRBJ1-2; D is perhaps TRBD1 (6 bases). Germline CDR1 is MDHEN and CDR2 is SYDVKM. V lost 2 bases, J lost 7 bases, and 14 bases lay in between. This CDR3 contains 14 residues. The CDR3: CASSLPFTGFGYTF. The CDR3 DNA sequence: TGTGCCAGCAGTTTACCCTTTACAGGGTTTGGCTACACCTTC.

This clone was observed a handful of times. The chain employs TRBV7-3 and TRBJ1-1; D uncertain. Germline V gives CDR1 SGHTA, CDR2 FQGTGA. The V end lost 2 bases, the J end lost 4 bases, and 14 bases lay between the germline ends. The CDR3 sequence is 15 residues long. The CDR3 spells CASSLSLAVSTEAFF. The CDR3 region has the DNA TGTGCCAGCAGCTTATCTCTAGCGGTTTCCACTGAAGCTTTCTTT. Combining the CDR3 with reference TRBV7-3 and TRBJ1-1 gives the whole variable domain GAGVSQTPSNKVTEKGKYVELRCDPISGHTALYWYRQSLGQGPEFLIYFQGTGAADDSGLPNDRFFAVRPEGSVSTLKIQRTERGDSAVYLCASSLSLAVSTEAFFGQGTRLTVV.

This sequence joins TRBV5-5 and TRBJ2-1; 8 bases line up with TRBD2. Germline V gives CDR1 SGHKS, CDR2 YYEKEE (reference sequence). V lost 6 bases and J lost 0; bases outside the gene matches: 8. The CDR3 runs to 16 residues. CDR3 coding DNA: TGTGCCAGCACCTCTGGGCGGGGGGCCTCCTACAATGAGCAGTTCTTC. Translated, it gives CASTSGRGASYNEQFF.

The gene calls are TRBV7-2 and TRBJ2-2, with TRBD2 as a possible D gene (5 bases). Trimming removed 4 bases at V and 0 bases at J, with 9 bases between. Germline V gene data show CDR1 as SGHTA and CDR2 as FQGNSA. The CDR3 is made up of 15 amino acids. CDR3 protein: CASSSRAANTGELFF. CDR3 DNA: TGTGCCAGCAGCTCGAGGGCAGCGAACACCGGGGAGCTGTTTTTT.

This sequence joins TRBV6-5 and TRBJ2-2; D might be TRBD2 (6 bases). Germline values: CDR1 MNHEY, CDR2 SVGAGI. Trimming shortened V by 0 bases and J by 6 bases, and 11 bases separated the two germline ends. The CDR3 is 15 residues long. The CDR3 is CASSYSGTLPGELFF. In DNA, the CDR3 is TGTGCCAGCAGTTACTCCGGGACTCTTCCCGGGGAGCTGTTTTTT.

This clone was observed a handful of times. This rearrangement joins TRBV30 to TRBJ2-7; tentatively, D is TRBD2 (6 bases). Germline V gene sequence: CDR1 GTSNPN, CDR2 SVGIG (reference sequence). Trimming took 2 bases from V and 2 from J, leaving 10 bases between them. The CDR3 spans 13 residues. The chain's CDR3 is CAWSRDLAYEQYF. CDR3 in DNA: TGTGCCTGGAGTAGGGACTTAGCCTACGAGCAGTACTTC.

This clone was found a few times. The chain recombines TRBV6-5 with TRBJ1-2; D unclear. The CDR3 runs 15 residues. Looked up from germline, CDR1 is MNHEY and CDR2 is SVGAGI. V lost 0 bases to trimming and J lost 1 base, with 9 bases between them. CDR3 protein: CASSYSIEVNYGYTF. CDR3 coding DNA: TGTGCCAGCAGTTACTCGATCGAGGTTAACTATGGCTACACCTTC.